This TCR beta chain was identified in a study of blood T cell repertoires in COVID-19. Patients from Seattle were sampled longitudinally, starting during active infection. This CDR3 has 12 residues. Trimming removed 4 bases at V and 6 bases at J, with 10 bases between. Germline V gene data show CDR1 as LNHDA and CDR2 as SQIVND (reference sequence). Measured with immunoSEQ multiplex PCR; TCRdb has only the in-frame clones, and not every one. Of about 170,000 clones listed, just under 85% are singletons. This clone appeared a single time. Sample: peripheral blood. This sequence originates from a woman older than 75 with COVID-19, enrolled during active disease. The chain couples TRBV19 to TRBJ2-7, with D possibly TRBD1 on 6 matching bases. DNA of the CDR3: TGTGCCAGTAGTACGACAGGATCCGAGCAGTACTTC. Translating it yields CASSTTGSEQYF.